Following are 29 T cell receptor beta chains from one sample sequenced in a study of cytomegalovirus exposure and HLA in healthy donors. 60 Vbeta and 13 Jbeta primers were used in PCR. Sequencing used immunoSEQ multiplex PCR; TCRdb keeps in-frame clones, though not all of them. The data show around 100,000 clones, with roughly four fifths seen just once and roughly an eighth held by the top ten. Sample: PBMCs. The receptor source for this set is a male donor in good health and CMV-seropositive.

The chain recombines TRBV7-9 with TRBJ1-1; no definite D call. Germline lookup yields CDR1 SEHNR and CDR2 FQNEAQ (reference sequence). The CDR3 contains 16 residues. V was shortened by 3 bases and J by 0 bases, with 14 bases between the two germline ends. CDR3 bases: TGTGCCAGCAGCTTCGTACAACTAACCATGAACACTGAAGCTTTCTTT. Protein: CASSFVQLTMNTEAFF.

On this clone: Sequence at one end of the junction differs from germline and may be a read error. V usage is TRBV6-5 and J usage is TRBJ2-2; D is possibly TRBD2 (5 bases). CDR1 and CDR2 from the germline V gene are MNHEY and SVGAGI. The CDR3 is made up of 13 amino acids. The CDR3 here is CVSKRANTGELFF. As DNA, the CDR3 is TGTGTCAGCAAGAGGGCGAACACCGGGGAGCTGTTTTTT.

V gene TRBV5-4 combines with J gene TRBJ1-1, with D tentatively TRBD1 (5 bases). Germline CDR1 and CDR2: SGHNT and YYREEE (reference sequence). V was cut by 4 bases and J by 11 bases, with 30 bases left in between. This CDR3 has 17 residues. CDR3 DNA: TGTGCCAGCAGCCTGGGGGGGGGATCGTCTCCTTTACCCTTGGCTTTCTTT. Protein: CASSLGGGSSPLPLAFF.

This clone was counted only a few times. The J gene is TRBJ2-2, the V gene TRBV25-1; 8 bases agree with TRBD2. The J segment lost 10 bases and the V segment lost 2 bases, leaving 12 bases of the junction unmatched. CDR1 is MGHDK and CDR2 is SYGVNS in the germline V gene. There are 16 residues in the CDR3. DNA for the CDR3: TGTGCCAGCAGTGAAACCTCTCGGGGGGGTCCGGAGGAGCTGTTTTTT. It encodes CASSETSRGGPEELFF. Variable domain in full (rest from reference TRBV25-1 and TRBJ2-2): EADIYQTPRYLVIGTGKKITLECSQTMGHDKMYWYQQDPGMELHLIHYSYGVNSTEKGDLSSESTVSRIRTEHFPLTLESARPSHTSQYLCASSETSRGGPEELFFGEGSRLTVL.

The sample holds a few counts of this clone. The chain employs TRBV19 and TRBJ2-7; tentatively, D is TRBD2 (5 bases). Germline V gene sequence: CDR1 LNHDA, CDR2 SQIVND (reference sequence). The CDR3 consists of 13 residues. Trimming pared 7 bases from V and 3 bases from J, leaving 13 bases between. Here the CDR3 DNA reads TGTGCCAGTACTCCCGGGGTACTCTACGAGCAGTACTTC. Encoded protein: CASTPGVLYEQYF.

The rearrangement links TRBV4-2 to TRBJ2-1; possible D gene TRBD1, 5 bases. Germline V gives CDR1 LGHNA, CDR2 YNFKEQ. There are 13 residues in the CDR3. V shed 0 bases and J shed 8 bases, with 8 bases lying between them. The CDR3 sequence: CASSQEGRDEQFF. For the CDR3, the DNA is TGTGCCAGCAGCCAAGAGGGCAGGGATGAGCAGTTCTTC.

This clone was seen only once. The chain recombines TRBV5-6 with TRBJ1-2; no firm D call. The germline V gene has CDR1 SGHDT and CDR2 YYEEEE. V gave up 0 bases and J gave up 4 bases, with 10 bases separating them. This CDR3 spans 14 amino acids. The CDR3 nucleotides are TGTGCCAGCAGCTTGGATAGGTGGAGCTATGGCTACACCTTC. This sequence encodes CASSLDRWSYGYTF.

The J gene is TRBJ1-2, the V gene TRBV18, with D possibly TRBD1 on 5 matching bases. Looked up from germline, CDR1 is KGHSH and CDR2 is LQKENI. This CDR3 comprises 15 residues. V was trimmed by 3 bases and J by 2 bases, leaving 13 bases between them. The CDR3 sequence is CASSPYEQGNYGYTF. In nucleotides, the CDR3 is TGTGCCAGCTCACCCTATGAGCAGGGCAACTATGGCTACACCTTC.

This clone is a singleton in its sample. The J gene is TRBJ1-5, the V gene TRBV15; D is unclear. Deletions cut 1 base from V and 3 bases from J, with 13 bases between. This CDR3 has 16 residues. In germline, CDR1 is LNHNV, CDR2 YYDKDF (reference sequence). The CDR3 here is CATSRGVTSSNQPQHF. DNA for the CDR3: TGTGCCACCAGCAGAGGGGTTACTAGTTCCAATCAGCCCCAGCATTTT.

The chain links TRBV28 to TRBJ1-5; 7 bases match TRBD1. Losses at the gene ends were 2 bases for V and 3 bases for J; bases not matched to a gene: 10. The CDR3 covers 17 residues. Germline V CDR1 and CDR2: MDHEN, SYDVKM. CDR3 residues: CASSLRGTAYFNQPQHF. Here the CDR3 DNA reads TGTGCCAGCAGTTTACGTGGGACAGCTTATTTCAATCAGCCCCAGCATTTT.

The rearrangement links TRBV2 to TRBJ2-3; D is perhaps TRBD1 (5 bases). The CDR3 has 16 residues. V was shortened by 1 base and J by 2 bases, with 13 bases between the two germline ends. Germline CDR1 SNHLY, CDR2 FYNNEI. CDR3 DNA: TGTGCCAGCAGTGAAGTCCCTGACAGCTTCACAGATACGCAGTATTTT. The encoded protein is CASSEVPDSFTDTQYF.

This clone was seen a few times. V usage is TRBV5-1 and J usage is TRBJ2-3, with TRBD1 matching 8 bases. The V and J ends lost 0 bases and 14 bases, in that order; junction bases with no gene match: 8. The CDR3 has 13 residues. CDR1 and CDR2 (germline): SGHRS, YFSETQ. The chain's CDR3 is CASSLGTGPSRYF. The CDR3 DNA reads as TGCGCCAGCAGCTTGGGGACAGGGCCCTCTAGGTATTTT.

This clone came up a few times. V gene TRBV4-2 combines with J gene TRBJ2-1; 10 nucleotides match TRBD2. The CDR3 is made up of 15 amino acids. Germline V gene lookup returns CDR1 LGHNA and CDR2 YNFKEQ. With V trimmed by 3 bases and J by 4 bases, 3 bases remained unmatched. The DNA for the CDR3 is TGTGCCAGCAGCCATGGGACTAGCGAGTACAATGAGCAGTTCTTC. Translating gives CASSHGTSEYNEQFF.

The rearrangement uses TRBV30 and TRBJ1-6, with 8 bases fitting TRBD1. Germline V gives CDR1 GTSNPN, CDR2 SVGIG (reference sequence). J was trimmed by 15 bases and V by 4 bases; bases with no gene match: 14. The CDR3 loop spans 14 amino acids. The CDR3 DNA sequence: TGTGCCTGGAATGGGGGACAGGCCCACTGGCTCCTCCACTTT. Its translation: CAWNGGQAHWLLHF.

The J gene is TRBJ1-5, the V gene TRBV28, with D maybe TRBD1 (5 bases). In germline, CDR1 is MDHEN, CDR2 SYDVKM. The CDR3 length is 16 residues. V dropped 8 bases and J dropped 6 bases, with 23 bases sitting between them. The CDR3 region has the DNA TGTGCCAGCGGATACGGTGGAACAGGACAAAGTCAGCCCCAGCATTTT. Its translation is CASGYGGTGQSQPQHF.

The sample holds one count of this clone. The CDR3 DNA is TGTGCCAGCAGCCAAGTAAGGCAGGCTAATTCACCCCTCCACTTT. Protein product: CASSQVRQANSPLHF. The chain has TRBV14 and TRBJ1-6; D ambiguous. CDR3 size: 15 residues. V was shortened by 1 base and J by 6 bases, with 10 bases between the two germline ends. Per the germline V gene, CDR1 is SGHDN and CDR2 is FVKESK.

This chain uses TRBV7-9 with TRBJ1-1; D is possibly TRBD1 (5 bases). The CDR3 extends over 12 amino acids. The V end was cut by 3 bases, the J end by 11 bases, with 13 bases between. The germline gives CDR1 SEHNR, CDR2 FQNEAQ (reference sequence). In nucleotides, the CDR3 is TGTGCCAGCAGCTTGGACACCCGCGAGGCTTTCTTT. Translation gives CASSLDTREAFF.

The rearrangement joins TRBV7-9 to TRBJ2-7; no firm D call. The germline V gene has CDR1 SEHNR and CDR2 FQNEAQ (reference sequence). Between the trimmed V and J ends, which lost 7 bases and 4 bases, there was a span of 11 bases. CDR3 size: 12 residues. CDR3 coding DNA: TGTGCCAGCACCCCTGGGCCATACGAGCAGTACTTC. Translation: CASTPGPYEQYF.

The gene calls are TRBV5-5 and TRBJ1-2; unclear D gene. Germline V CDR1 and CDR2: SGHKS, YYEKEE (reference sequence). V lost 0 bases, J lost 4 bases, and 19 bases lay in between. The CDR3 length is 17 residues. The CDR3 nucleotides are TGTGCCAGCAGCTTGGTCGGCCAGGCCTCCCCAGCCTATGGCTACACCTTC. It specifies CASSLVGQASPAYGYTF. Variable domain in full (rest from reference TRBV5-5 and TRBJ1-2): DAGVTQSPTHLIKTRGQQVTLRCSPISGHKSVSWYQQVLGQGPQFIFQYYEKEERGRGNFPDRFSARQFPNYSSELNVNALLLGDSALYLCASSLVGQASPAYGYTFGSGTRLTVV.

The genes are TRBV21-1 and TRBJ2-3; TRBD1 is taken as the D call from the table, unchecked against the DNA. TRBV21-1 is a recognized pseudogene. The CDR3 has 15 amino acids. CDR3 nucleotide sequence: TGTGCCAGCAGCAAAGACAGGGTGGTCACAGATACGCAGTATTTT. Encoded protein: CASSKDRVVTDTQYF.

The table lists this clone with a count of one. The CDR3 DNA reads TGTGCCAGCGGGGGGGTCATACGGGCCGACACTGAAGCTTTCTTT. As protein: CASGGVIRADTEAFF. The chain couples TRBV7-2 to TRBJ1-1; D is perhaps TRBD1 (5 bases). The CDR3 extends over 15 amino acids. Trimming took off 8 bases at V and 3 bases at J, with 19 bases between the two ends. Germline loops: CDR1 SGHTA, CDR2 FQGNSA.

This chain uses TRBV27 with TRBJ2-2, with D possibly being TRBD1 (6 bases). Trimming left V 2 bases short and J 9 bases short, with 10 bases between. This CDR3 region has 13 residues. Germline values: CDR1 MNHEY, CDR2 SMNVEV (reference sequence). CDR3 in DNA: TGTGCCAGCAGTTTACAGGGGAAGCGGGAGCTGTTTTTT. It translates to CASSLQGKRELFF.

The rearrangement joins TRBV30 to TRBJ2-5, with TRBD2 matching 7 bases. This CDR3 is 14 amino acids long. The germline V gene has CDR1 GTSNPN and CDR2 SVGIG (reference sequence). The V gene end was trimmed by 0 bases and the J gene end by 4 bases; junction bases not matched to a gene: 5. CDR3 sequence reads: CAWSVTLAVETQYF. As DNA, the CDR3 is TGTGCCTGGAGTGTAACGCTAGCGGTAGAGACCCAGTACTTC. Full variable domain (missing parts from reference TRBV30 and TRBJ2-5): SQTIHQWPATLVQPVGSPLSLECTVEGTSNPNLYWYRQAAGRGLQLLFYSVGIGQISSEVPQNLSASRPQDRQFILSSKKLLLSDSGFYLCAWSVTLAVETQYFGPGTRLLVL.

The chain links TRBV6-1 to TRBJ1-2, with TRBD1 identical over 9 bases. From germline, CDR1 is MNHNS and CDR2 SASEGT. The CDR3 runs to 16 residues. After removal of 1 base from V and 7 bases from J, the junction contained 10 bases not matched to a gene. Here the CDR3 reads CASSEVWGQGYAGYTF. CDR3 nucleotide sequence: TGTGCCAGCAGTGAAGTTTGGGGACAGGGTTATGCTGGCTACACCTTC.

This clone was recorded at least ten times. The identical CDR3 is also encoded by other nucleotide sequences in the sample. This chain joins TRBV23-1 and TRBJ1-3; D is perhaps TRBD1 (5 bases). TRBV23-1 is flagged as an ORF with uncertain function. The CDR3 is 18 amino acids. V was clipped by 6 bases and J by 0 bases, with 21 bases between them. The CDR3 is CASSQDPLRRGSGNTIYF. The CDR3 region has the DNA TGCGCCAGCAGCCAAGATCCCTTGAGAAGGGGCTCTGGAAACACCATATATTTT.

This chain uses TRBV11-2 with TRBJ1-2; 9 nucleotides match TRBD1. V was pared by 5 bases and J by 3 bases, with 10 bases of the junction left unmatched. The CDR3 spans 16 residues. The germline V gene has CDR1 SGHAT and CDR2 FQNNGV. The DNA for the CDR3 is TGTGCCAGCAGCACGATACAGGGGGCGAGGGACTATGGCTACACCTTC. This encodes CASSTIQGARDYGYTF.

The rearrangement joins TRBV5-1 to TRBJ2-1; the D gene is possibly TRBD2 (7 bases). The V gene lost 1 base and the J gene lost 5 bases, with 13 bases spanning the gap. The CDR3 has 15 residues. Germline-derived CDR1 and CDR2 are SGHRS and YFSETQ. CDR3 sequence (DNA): TGCGCCAGCAGCTTGAGGTGGGGGGGCAACAATGAGCAGTTCTTC. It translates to CASSLRWGGNNEQFF.

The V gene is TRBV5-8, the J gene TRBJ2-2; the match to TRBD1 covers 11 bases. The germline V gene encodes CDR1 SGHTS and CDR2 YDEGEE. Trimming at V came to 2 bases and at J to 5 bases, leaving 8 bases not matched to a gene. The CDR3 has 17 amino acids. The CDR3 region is CASSLRRTGGLTGELFF. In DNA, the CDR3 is TGTGCCAGCAGCTTACGTAGGACAGGGGGCCTAACCGGGGAGCTGTTTTTT.

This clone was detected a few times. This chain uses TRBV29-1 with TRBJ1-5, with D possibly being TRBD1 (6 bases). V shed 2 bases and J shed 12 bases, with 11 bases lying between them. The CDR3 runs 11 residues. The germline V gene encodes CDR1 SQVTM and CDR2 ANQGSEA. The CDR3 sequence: CSVERGGVQHF. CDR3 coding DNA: TGCAGCGTTGAAAGGGGGGGCGTCCAGCATTTT.